Shown below are 9 T cell receptor beta chains from a single sample sequenced in a study of T-cell reconstitution after alpha-beta-depleted transplantation in children. Library preparation (for TCRbeta) was performed with unique molecular identifiers. One entry per CDR3 protein, called by TCRdb with MiXCR from the PCR reads. Among 450,000 to 700,000 distinct CDR3 sequences listed, 27% were seen once. The source material was PBMCs, sampled before TCRalphabeta/CD19-depleted stem cell transplant. Receptors originate from a boy under two years old with Wiskott-Aldrich syndrome, due to receive a stem cell transplant.

The rearrangement uses TRBV5-6 and TRBJ2-5; 11 bases map to TRBD2. Germline CDR1 SGHDT, CDR2 YYEEEE. This CDR3 region has 16 residues. The ends lost 0 bases at V and 6 bases at J; junction bases unmatched: 7. This CDR3 reads CASSLELAGVRQTQYF. The CDR3 nucleotides are TGTGCCAGCAGCTTGGAACTAGCGGGAGTTAGACAGACCCAGTACTTC.

This chain links TRBV28 with TRBJ2-7; the D gene is possibly TRBD1 (6 bases). V was clipped by 4 bases and J by 0 bases, with 13 bases between them. CDR1 and CDR2 from the germline V gene are MDHEN and SYDVKM. The CDR3 length is 15 residues. In DNA, the CDR3 is TGTGCCAGCAGTTACCCTACAGGGTTCTCCTACGAGCAGTACTTC. It specifies CASSYPTGFSYEQYF.

A few counts support this clonotype. The rearrangement uses TRBV27 and TRBJ2-1; unclear D gene. Germline V gene data show CDR1 as MNHEY and CDR2 as SMNVEV (reference sequence). The V end lost 6 bases, the J end lost 8 bases, and 17 bases lay between the germline ends. The CDR3 is 14 amino acids. CDR3: CASSLRPRRYEQFF. The CDR3 DNA follows: TGTGCCAGCAGCTTGAGGCCTCGTAGGTATGAGCAGTTCTTC.

V is TRBV5-5 and J is TRBJ2-5, with D perhaps assigned TRBD1 or TRBD2 (5 bases each). Trimming shortened V by 4 bases and J by 3 bases, and 16 bases separated the two germline ends. Germline CDR1 is SGHKS and CDR2 is YYEKEE (reference sequence). The CDR3 is 15 residues long. CDR3: CASSLGPSPEETQYF. As DNA, the CDR3 is TGTGCCAGCAGCCTGGGACCTAGTCCAGAAGAGACCCAGTACTTC.

This clonotype was recorded a few times. The chain joins TRBV5-6 to TRBJ2-1; D gene uncertain. V shed 0 bases and J shed 3 bases, with 13 bases lying between them. The CDR3 runs 16 residues. Per the germline V gene, CDR1 is SGHDT and CDR2 is YYEEEE. This chain's CDR3 is CASSLDGPGRYNEQFF. The CDR3 DNA reads as TGTGCCAGCAGCTTGGACGGGCCCGGGCGCTACAATGAGCAGTTCTTC.

There are many counts of this clonotype. V is TRBV10-3 and J is TRBJ1-1, with TRBD1 as a possible D gene (5 bases). Trimming stripped 4 bases from V and 5 bases from J, with 11 bases between. The CDR3 has 13 amino acids. Germline V CDR1 and CDR2: ENHRY, SYGVKD. CDR3 sequence reads: CAISVGEGTEAFF. DNA for the CDR3: TGTGCCATCAGTGTGGGGGAAGGGACTGAAGCTTTCTTT.

In its sample, this clonotype was seen a few times. The chain links TRBV15 to TRBJ2-1, with 11 bases lining up with TRBD1. V dropped 8 bases and J dropped 6; count of bases not matched to a gene: 6. CDR1 is LNHNV, CDR2 YYDKDF, per germline (reference sequence). This CDR3 comprises 14 residues. The CDR3 protein is CATQGQGAINEQFF. The CDR3 DNA is TGTGCCACCCAAGGACAGGGGGCGATCAATGAGCAGTTCTTC. The entire variable domain, with the rest obtained from reference TRBV15 and TRBJ2-1, is as follows: DAMVIQNPRYQVTQFGKPVTLSCSQTLNHNVMYWYQQKSSQAPKLLFHYYDKDFNNEADTPDNFQSRRPNTSFCFLDIRSPGLGDTAMYLCATQGQGAINEQFFGPGTRLTVL.

This clonotype was picked up a small number of times. This chain uses TRBV6-1 with TRBJ2-1; 11 positions agree with TRBD2. The V gene end was trimmed by 10 bases and the J gene end by 9 bases; junction bases not matched to a gene: 11. The CDR3 totals 14 residues. CDR1 is MNHNS, CDR2 SASEGT, per germline. CDR3 loop: CATSYGLAGGEQFF. CDR3 DNA sequence: TGTGCCACCTCTTACGGACTAGCGGGTGGTGAGCAGTTCTTC.

This clonotype was seen more than once but under ten times. The chain employs TRBV5-1 and TRBJ2-1; D tentatively fits TRBD1 or TRBD2 (6 bases each). Germline loops: CDR1 SGHRS, CDR2 YFSETQ. The CDR3 contains 19 residues. V was pared by 3 bases and J by 0 bases, with 22 bases between. The CDR3: CASSWGAGSALASYNEQFF. The CDR3 coding sequence is TGCGCCAGCAGCTGGGGGGCAGGTAGCGCCCTCGCCTCCTACAATGAGCAGTTCTTC.